These 20 T cell receptor beta chains came from one sample sequenced in a study of STAT3 mutations in large granular lymphocyte leukemia (dated by TCRdb to between 2019 and 2020). Broad study findings and their caveats: At least one immunodominant TCRbeta clonotype was present in every T-LGLL patient, and multiple immunodominant subclonotypes appeared in about half of the T-LGLL patients.

The library was built by means of the immunoSEQ multiplex PCR assay. TCRdb retrieved this table from immuneACCESS and kept in-frame rearrangements only. Not all clones are present; in checked studies, unresolved V genes account for under half, and no reason is known for the remainder. For this sample the table gives about 4,400 clones, of which 82% were detected only once. The ten largest clones take up 60% to 80% of the sample. What these receptors recognize is not known. The sample comprised peripheral blood mononuclear cells. The receptors come from a middle-aged man with T-cell large granular lymphocyte leukemia. Some clones in this sample may be carry-over from other donors' samples. The age is the age at diagnosis.

The chain has TRBV9 and TRBJ1-2; D remains unclear. CDR3 size: 14 residues. The ends were cut back, 6 bases at V and 2 bases at J, with 14 bases in the middle. In germline, CDR1 is SGDLS, CDR2 YYNGEE. The CDR3 reads CASILHWLNYGYTF. DNA of the CDR3: TGTGCCAGCATCCTACATTGGCTCAACTATGGCTACACCTTC.

In this sample, this clone turned up once. The genes are TRBV29-1 and TRBJ2-7; 7 bases fit TRBD1. V gave up 1 base and J gave up 2 bases; unmatched junction bases: 14. The V gene's germline CDR1 is SQVTM and CDR2 ANQGSEA. This CDR3 has 17 residues. The CDR3 region is CSVEANSWGQKPYEQYF. The DNA of the CDR3 is TGCAGCGTTGAAGCAAACTCTTGGGGACAGAAACCCTACGAGCAGTACTTC.

This chain joins TRBV6-6 and TRBJ1-6; weak D call: TRBD1 (6 bases). Trimming left V 2 bases short and J 8 bases short, with 16 bases between. This CDR3 comprises 16 residues. Germline CDR1 and CDR2: MNHNY and SVGAGI (reference sequence). The CDR3 DNA follows: TGTGCCAGCAGTTACGATAAAACAGGGATGGATTCACCCCTCCACTTT. Residues: CASSYDKTGMDSPLHF.

V usage is TRBV5-4 and J usage is TRBJ1-2; possibly TRBD1 for D (5 bases). Trimming removed 0 bases at V and 4 bases at J, with 13 bases between. The CDR3 totals 15 residues. In germline, CDR1 is SGHNT, CDR2 YYREEE (reference sequence). CDR3 in amino acids: CASSLVEQAGYGYTF. CDR3 nucleotide sequence: TGTGCCAGCAGCTTGGTCGAACAGGCCGGCTATGGCTACACCTTC.

This chain links TRBV4-1 with TRBJ2-7, with 11 bases aligning to TRBD2. V shed 0 bases, J shed 6 bases, and the junction held 4 bases outside the gene matches. Germline V gene data show CDR1 as MGHRA and CDR2 as YSYEKL. The CDR3 contains 15 residues. CDR3 nucleotide sequence: TGCGCCAGCAGCCAAGACCCCGGGACTAGCGGCGAGCAGTACTTC. Translation gives CASSQDPGTSGEQYF.

J is TRBJ2-5 and V is TRBV7-2; TRBD2 matches at 8 bases. The CDR3 totals 16 residues. Germline trimming cut 5 bases from V and 1 base from J; bases unmatched to any gene: 9. Germline lookup yields CDR1 SGHTA and CDR2 FQGNSA. Here the CDR3 DNA reads TGTGCCAGCAGCCTCCAAAGCGGGGGACCCCAAGAGACCCAGTACTTC. Translating it yields CASSLQSGGPQETQYF.

As DNA, the CDR3 is TGTGCCAGCAGTCCATTTGGGGACAGGCAAGAGACCCAGTACTTC. This sequence encodes CASSPFGDRQETQYF. The rearrangement joins TRBV27 to TRBJ2-5; TRBD1 aligns across 8 bases. The germline V gene has CDR1 MNHEY and CDR2 SMNVEV (reference sequence). J lost 2 bases, V lost 5 bases, and 7 bases had no gene match. The CDR3 runs to 15 residues.

The gene calls are TRBV18 and TRBJ1-2; D ambiguous. Looked up from germline, CDR1 is KGHSH and CDR2 is LQKENI. This CDR3 spans 15 amino acids. The germline V and J ends were trimmed by 4 bases and 3 bases, with 15 bases remaining between them. The CDR3 sequence is CASSHPDGIYYGYTF. The CDR3 bases are TGTGCCAGCTCACACCCCGACGGCATCTACTATGGCTACACCTTC.

The chain recombines TRBV6-5 with TRBJ2-7; D remains ambiguous. Germline V gene sequence: CDR1 MNHEY, CDR2 SVGAGI. The CDR3 runs to 13 residues. Trimming took 10 bases from V and 6 from J, leaving 19 bases between them. The CDR3 sequence is CAMPDTWSVEQYF. In DNA form, the CDR3 reads TGTGCCATGCCAGACACTTGGTCAGTCGAGCAGTACTTC.

The genes are TRBV27 and TRBJ2-3, with 7 bases matching TRBD2. Germline CDR1 MNHEY, CDR2 SMNVEV (reference sequence). This CDR3 has 13 amino acids. V lost 4 bases to trimming and J lost 5 bases; unmatched junction nucleotides: 3. The CDR3 reads CASSSTSEDTQYF. Written as DNA, the CDR3 is TGTGCCAGCAGTTCTACTAGCGAAGATACGCAGTATTTT.

The chain carries TRBV25-1 and TRBJ2-7; 7 bases map to TRBD1. Losses at the gene ends were 4 bases for V and 3 bases for J; bases not matched to a gene: 9. Germline lookup yields CDR1 MGHDK and CDR2 SYGVNS. CDR3 size: 15 residues. CDR3 nucleotides: TGTGCCAGCAGTGCATCCGGGGACAGTCTCTACGAGCAGTACTTC. Its translation is CASSASGDSLYEQYF.

The rearrangement uses TRBV7-9 and TRBJ2-5; D not resolved. CDR3 length equals 12 residues. V was pared by 5 bases and J by 1 base, with 5 bases between. CDR1 is SEHNR, CDR2 FQNEAQ, per germline (reference sequence). DNA of the CDR3: TGTGCCAGCAGCCCGAGCCAAGAGACCCAGTACTTC. This translates into CASSPSQETQYF.

Here the CDR3 reads CAWSVRYSRSYNSPLHF. The DNA of the CDR3 is TGTGCCTGGAGTGTACGGTACAGCCGCTCCTATAATTCACCCCTCCACTTT. The V gene is TRBV30, the J gene TRBJ1-6; D remains ambiguous. V lost 0 bases and J 0 bases, leaving 12 bases between the germline ends. The CDR3 runs 17 residues. Germline CDR1 is GTSNPN and CDR2 is SVGIG (reference sequence).

V and J are TRBV29-1 and TRBJ2-3; no firm D call. The CDR3 covers 12 residues. V was pared by 4 bases and J by 2 bases, with 7 bases between. The germline gives CDR1 SQVTM, CDR2 ANQGSEA. The CDR3 region has the DNA TGCAGCGTTGTGCAATTCACAGATACGCAGTATTTT. It is translated as CSVVQFTDTQYF.

This clone was detected only once. This chain links TRBV5-1 with TRBJ1-2, with 9 positions matching TRBD1. V gave up 0 bases and J gave up 11 bases; unmatched junction bases: 8. Per germline, CDR1 SGHRS and CDR2 YFSETQ. There are 14 residues in the CDR3. Here the CDR3 reads CASSLEGQGGIYTF. The DNA for the CDR3 is TGCGCCAGCAGCTTGGAGGGACAGGGTGGGATATACACCTTC.

This chain links TRBV5-1 with TRBJ1-6; D is undetermined. The germline gives CDR1 SGHRS, CDR2 YFSETQ. V lost 0 bases, J lost 7 bases, and 14 bases lay in between. This CDR3 is 16 amino acids long. The CDR3 DNA sequence: TGCGCCAGCAGCTTGGGATTGGGCGTTCAAAATTCACCCCTCCACTTT. Translation gives CASSLGLGVQNSPLHF.

The chain combines TRBV6-6 with TRBJ1-4, with D perhaps matching TRBD1 (6 bases). Trimming took 0 bases from V and 13 from J, leaving 15 bases between them. Germline V gene sequence: CDR1 MNHNY, CDR2 SVGAGI (reference sequence). The CDR3 has 14 amino acids. Here the CDR3 DNA reads TGTGCCAGCAGTTACTCGGGGCAGGGGAATATACTGTTTTTT. Protein: CASSYSGQGNILFF.

The V call is TRBV5-6, the J call TRBJ2-7; D ambiguous. V lost 1 base to trimming and J lost 1 base, with 9 bases between them. The germline gives CDR1 SGHDT, CDR2 YYEEEE. The CDR3 is 14 residues long. The CDR3, as DNA: TGTGCCAGCAGCTTGCCAGACCTATCCTACGAGCAGTACTTC. This encodes CASSLPDLSYEQYF.

The V and J genes are TRBV4-3 and TRBJ2-7; TRBD1 matches at 7 bases. J was trimmed by 3 bases and V by 1 base; bases with no gene match: 12. The CDR3 is 17 residues long. CDR1 and CDR2 (germline): LGHNA, YSLEER. CDR3 coding DNA: TGCGCCAGCAGCCAAGGCCCTTGGACAGGACGCCACTACGAGCAGTACTTC. Protein sequence: CASSQGPWTGRHYEQYF.

V usage is TRBV10-3 and J usage is TRBJ2-7, with 7 bases fitting TRBD1. After removal of 6 bases from V and 2 bases from J, the junction contained 10 bases not matched to a gene. CDR1 and CDR2 from the germline V gene are ENHRY and SYGVKD. CDR3 length equals 15 residues. The CDR3 protein is CAISRQGRNPYEQYF. The CDR3 DNA reads TGTGCCATCAGCCGACAGGGTAGGAACCCCTACGAGCAGTACTTC.